The clone carrying this TCR beta chain occurred many times. The data originate from a study of T cells in Graves' hyperthyroidism and ophthalmopathy. The junction had 18 bases not matched to a gene; V was cut back by 6 bases and J by 2 bases. The CDR3 runs to 20 residues. The investigators amplified TCR beta CDR3 regions from RNA transcripts. A first-round RT-PCR of the TCR CDR3 used the HTBI primer set. TCRdb fed the multiplex PCR reads into MiXCR, producing one record per CDR3 protein. The sample gives approximately 530,000 distinct CDR3 sequences, approximately 15% of which show up once; around 18% is in the top ten.

The TCR sequence derives from a woman aged 18-29 years with Graves' hyperthyroidism. This rearrangement joins TRBV12-3 or TRBV12-4 to TRBJ2-5; 13 bases align to TRBD2. Specimen: blood. The CDR3: CASSRRLAGGAYAFQETQYF. The CDR3 nucleotides read TGTGCCAGCAGCCGAAGACTAGCGGGAGGAGCCTACGCTTTTCAAGAGACCCAGTACTTC.